The 15 T cell receptor beta chains presented below share a single source sample, sequenced in a study of chemoradiotherapy in HPV16-positive cancers. Libraries were prepared by immunoSEQ multiplex PCR; TCRdb keeps only in-frame clonotypes and omits some of them. The sample yields 1,500 to 2,500 clones, about nine tenths seen once. Sequencing was performed on tumor tissue, taken from a patient who underwent chemoradiotherapy. These receptors originate from a human donor with HPV-associated anogenital cancer.

This sequence joins TRBV7-2 and TRBJ2-1; possibly TRBD1 or TRBD2 for D (5 bases each). CDR3 length: 15 amino acids. V shed 3 bases and J shed 2 bases, with 11 bases lying between them. The germline V gene has CDR1 SGHTA and CDR2 FQGNSA. CDR3 DNA: TGTGCCAGCAGCTTTGACGGGGCCCCCTACAATGAGCAGTTCTTC. This encodes CASSFDGAPYNEQFF.

The J gene is TRBJ2-5, the V gene TRBV7-2, with D perhaps TRBD2 (5 bases). Trimming cost V 6 bases and J 7 bases, with 9 bases left between them. CDR1 is SGHTA, CDR2 FQGNSA, per germline. The CDR3 runs to 11 residues. The CDR3 DNA follows: TGTGCCAGCAGAGAGGAGGTGACCCAGTACTTC. It translates to CASREEVTQYF. Looking up the rest from reference TRBV7-2 and TRBJ2-5 gives the full variable domain: GAGVSQSPSNKVTEKGKDVELRCDPISGHTALYWYRQSLGQGLEFLIYFQGNSAPDKSGLPSDRFSAERTGGSVSTLTIQRTQQEDSAVYLCASREEVTQYFGPGTRLLVL.

V usage is TRBV30 and J usage is TRBJ1-1, with unresolved D. The CDR3 runs 16 residues. Looked up from germline, CDR1 is GTSNPN and CDR2 is SVGIG (reference sequence). V was pared by 0 bases and J by 5 bases, with 19 bases between. CDR3 nucleotides: TGTGCCTGGAGTGTACTTTTCTACACTCAAGGGACTGAAGCTTTCTTT. It encodes CAWSVLFYTQGTEAFF.

The V call is TRBV5-6, the J call TRBJ2-3; D remains unclear. Germline CDR1 and CDR2: SGHDT and YYEEEE. The CDR3 totals 15 residues. Trimming took off 1 base at V and 0 bases at J, with 9 bases between the two ends. In DNA form, the CDR3 reads TGTGCCAGCAGCTTGCCGACAACTAGCACAGATACGCAGTATTTT. Translation: CASSLPTTSTDTQYF. The full variable domain, rest sourced from reference TRBV5-6 and TRBJ2-3, is DAGVTQSPTHLIKTRGQQVTLRCSPKSGHDTVSWYQQALGQGPQFIFQYYEEEERQRGNFPDRFSGHQFPNYSSELNVNALLLGDSALYLCASSLPTTSTDTQYFGPGTRLTVL.

This chain connects TRBV2 to TRBJ2-7; 9 bases map to TRBD2. The CDR3 length is 16 residues. V lost 8 bases and J lost 9; bases outside the gene matches: 20. In germline, CDR1 is SNHLY, CDR2 FYNNEI. CDR3 residues: CASRIGVAGDQSVQYF. The CDR3 DNA is TGTGCCAGCCGGATTGGGGTAGCGGGAGACCAATCGGTGCAGTACTTC.

V usage is TRBV19 and J usage is TRBJ2-5; the D gene is possibly TRBD1 (7 bases). The CDR3 length is 15 residues. V dropped 3 bases and J dropped 5 bases, with 16 bases sitting between them. Germline V gene lookup returns CDR1 LNHDA and CDR2 SQIVND (reference sequence). In DNA form, the CDR3 reads TGTGCCAGTAGTATGGTGCAGGGGGGACGGGAGACCCAGTACTTC. Encoded protein: CASSMVQGGRETQYF.

This rearrangement joins TRBV2 to TRBJ2-5; 11 bases map to TRBD2. Germline lookup yields CDR1 SNHLY and CDR2 FYNNEI. The CDR3 contains 15 residues. V lost 8 bases, J lost 2 bases, and 7 bases stayed unmatched. CDR3 nucleotide sequence: TGTGCCAGCTCGGTACTAGCGGGGGCACAAGAGACCCAGTACTTC. It yields the protein CASSVLAGAQETQYF.

The chain joins TRBV25-1 to TRBJ1-3; a weak D match, TRBD1 (5 bases). Germline V lookup: CDR1 MGHDK, CDR2 SYGVNS. The CDR3 is 16 residues long. V was clipped by 3 bases and J by 9 bases, with 21 bases between them. The CDR3 is CASSDVEDGAGGTIYF. CDR3 sequence (DNA): TGTGCCAGCAGTGATGTTGAAGACGGGGCCGGAGGCACCATATATTTT. Full variable domain (remainder filled in from reference TRBV25-1 and TRBJ1-3): EADIYQTPRYLVIGTGKKITLECSQTMGHDKMYWYQQDPGMELHLIHYSYGVNSTEKGDLSSESTVSRIRTEHFPLTLESARPSHTSQYLCASSDVEDGAGGTIYFGEGSWLTVV.

The V gene is TRBV15, the J gene TRBJ1-2; tentative D call: TRBD1 (6 bases). Trimming took 1 base from V and 8 from J, leaving 14 bases between them. Germline assignment: CDR1 LNHNV and CDR2 YYDKDF (reference sequence). The CDR3 has 14 residues. CDR3 sequence reads: CATSRGGRRGGYTF. The CDR3 DNA follows: TGTGCCACCAGCAGAGGAGGCCGGAGGGGGGGCTACACCTTC.

This rearrangement joins TRBV7-8 to TRBJ1-5; tentatively, D is TRBD1 (6 bases). Between the trimmed V and J ends, which lost 5 bases and 0 bases, there was a span of 8 bases. Germline V gene sequence: CDR1 SGHVS, CDR2 FQNEAQ. This CDR3 has 14 residues. For the CDR3, the DNA is TGTGCCAGCAGCCCAGGGGCTAGCAATCAGCCCCAGCATTTT. This translates into CASSPGASNQPQHF.

This clone was observed once. This chain uses TRBV11-3 with TRBJ2-1; D is perhaps TRBD2 (5 bases). Trimming took 7 bases from V and 8 from J, leaving 15 bases between them. This CDR3 spans 13 amino acids. Germline V gene sequence: CDR1 SGHNT, CDR2 YENEEA. CDR3 region: CASKGRGLDEQFF. CDR3 sequence (DNA): TGTGCCAGCAAGGGTCGGGGTTTGGATGAGCAGTTCTTC.

This clone was recorded only once. The genes are TRBV29-1 and TRBJ2-7, with 9 bases aligning to TRBD1. The V gene end was trimmed by 5 bases and the J gene end by 5 bases; junction bases not matched to a gene: 7. Per germline, CDR1 SQVTM and CDR2 ANQGSEA. The CDR3 loop spans 13 amino acids. CDR3 in amino acids: CSVSGTGNHEQYF. CDR3 nucleotide sequence: TGCAGCGTTTCCGGGACAGGGAACCACGAGCAGTACTTC.

The chain joins TRBV11-3 to TRBJ2-1, with 7 bases that match TRBD2. Germline V gene sequence: CDR1 SGHNT, CDR2 YENEEA. V dropped 6 bases and J dropped 3; count of bases not matched to a gene: 8. The CDR3 loop spans 15 amino acids. The CDR3 DNA sequence: TGTGCCAGCAGTTCTAGCGGTCCATACTACAATGAGCAGTTCTTC. Its translation is CASSSSGPYYNEQFF.

This clone was seen only once. The chain combines TRBV6-4 with TRBJ1-1, with 7 positions matching TRBD1. The germline V gene has CDR1 MRHNA and CDR2 SNTAGT. Germline trimming cut 6 bases from V and 8 bases from J; bases unmatched to any gene: 15. The CDR3 is 15 residues long. The CDR3 protein is CASSIDRAAMQEAFF. Here the CDR3 DNA reads TGTGCCAGCAGCATCGACAGGGCAGCTATGCAGGAAGCTTTCTTT.

The chain links TRBV9 to TRBJ1-1; D is perhaps TRBD1 (5 bases). Germline lookup yields CDR1 SGDLS and CDR2 YYNGEE. This CDR3 spans 17 amino acids. Between the trimmed V and J ends, which lost 4 bases and 0 bases, there was a span of 19 bases. The CDR3 region is CASSPGAGEIMNTEAFF. CDR3 bases: TGTGCCAGCAGCCCCGGGGCAGGCGAAATTATGAACACTGAAGCTTTCTTT.